The 14 T cell receptor beta chains listed next were all sequenced from one sample in a study of CD8 T cells in ankylosing spondylitis. TCRdb ran MiXCR on the 5' RACE reads and lists one entry per CDR3 protein. The sample lists 250,000 or so distinct CDR3 sequences; 20% to 30% were seen once. Sequenced sample: blood, either unsorted or a sorted T cell fraction (not recorded which). The receptors stem from a male donor with ankylosing spondylitis or in good health (not recorded which).

This clonotype has ten or more counts. This sequence joins TRBV6-5 and TRBJ1-5, with 8 bases that match TRBD1. This CDR3 has 16 residues. Trimming removed 5 bases from V and 3 bases from J; junction bases left unmatched: 9. The germline V gene encodes CDR1 MNHEY and CDR2 SVGAGI. The CDR3 coding sequence is TGTGCCAGCAGTAACAGCAGGGGGCCCCTCAATCAGCCCCAGCATTTT. It is translated as CASSNSRGPLNQPQHF.

This clonotype was seen a few times. The V call is TRBV20-1, the J call TRBJ1-1; D is perhaps TRBD1 (6 bases). CDR1 and CDR2 (germline): DFQATT, SNEGSKA (reference sequence). V was clipped by 5 bases and J by 7 bases, with 11 bases between them. The CDR3 spans 11 residues. The CDR3 DNA reads as TGCAGTGCTCGACGACAGGATGAAGCTTTCTTT. Amino acid sequence: CSARRQDEAFF.

The chain has TRBV20-1 and TRBJ2-5; TRBD2 might be the D (5 bases). V was cut by 0 bases and J by 4 bases, with 15 bases left in between. Germline values: CDR1 DFQATT, CDR2 SNEGSKA (reference sequence). The CDR3 spans 15 residues. The CDR3 is CSAREPSERAETQYF. The CDR3 DNA sequence: TGCAGTGCTAGAGAGCCCAGCGAGAGGGCAGAGACCCAGTACTTC.

V is TRBV7-2 and J is TRBJ2-7; D unresolved. The germline CDR1 and CDR2 sequences are SGHTA and FQGNSA. Trimming shortened V by 1 base and J by 6 bases, and 10 bases separated the two germline ends. CDR3 length: 13 residues. The CDR3 DNA reads as TGTGCCAGCAGCTTAGAGTATTTTGGCGAGCAGTACTTC. Amino acid sequence: CASSLEYFGEQYF. Full variable domain (remainder filled in from reference TRBV7-2 and TRBJ2-7): GAGVSQSPSNKVTEKGKDVELRCDPISGHTALYWYRQSLGQGLEFLIYFQGNSAPDKSGLPSDRFSAERTGGSVSTLTIQRTQQEDSAVYLCASSLEYFGEQYFGPGTRLTVT.

This clonotype was seen more than once but under ten times. This sequence joins TRBV9 and TRBJ1-1; D is unclear. Germline CDR1 reads SGDLS; CDR2 reads YYNGEE. V was pared by 4 bases and J by 1 base, with 8 bases between. The CDR3 runs 13 residues. CDR3 region: CASSQAANTEAFF. Written as DNA, the CDR3 is TGTGCCAGCAGCCAAGCAGCGAACACTGAAGCTTTCTTT.

This clonotype was observed at least ten times. The V gene is TRBV20-1, the J gene TRBJ2-3; D ambiguous. V was clipped by 0 bases and J by 2 bases, with 12 bases between them. Germline CDR1 DFQATT, CDR2 SNEGSKA (reference sequence). This CDR3 is 15 amino acids long. The CDR3 sequence: CSARDVGYYTDTQYF. CDR3 coding DNA: TGCAGTGCTAGAGATGTAGGGTACTACACAGATACGCAGTATTTT.

The table lists this clonotype with many counts. The V and J genes are TRBV2 and TRBJ2-3, with TRBD2 as a possible D gene (5 bases). Per the germline V gene, CDR1 is SNHLY and CDR2 is FYNNEI. The CDR3 length is 12 residues. Trimming stripped 9 bases from V and 5 bases from J, with 12 bases between. The CDR3 here is CARTEAGDTQYF. DNA for the CDR3: TGTGCCAGAACCGAGGCGGGAGATACGCAGTATTTT.

The rearrangement links TRBV6-6 to TRBJ2-7; no clear D. Per the germline V gene, CDR1 is MNHNY and CDR2 is SVGAGI (reference sequence). This CDR3 is built from 12 residues. Between the trimmed V and J ends, which lost 7 bases and 4 bases, there was a span of 11 bases. CDR3 sequence: CASTTQNYEQYF. The DNA for the CDR3 is TGTGCCAGCACCACTCAGAATTACGAGCAGTACTTC.

This clonotype was seen only a few times. The genes are TRBV4-2 and TRBJ2-3, with 7 bases matching TRBD2. CDR1 and CDR2 (germline): LGHNA, YNFKEQ. J gave up 5 bases and V 0 bases, and 8 bases lay outside the gene matches. The CDR3 runs to 16 residues. CDR3 sequence (DNA): TGTGCCAGCAGCCAAGATTCCAGCGGGGTCGGAGATACGCAGTATTTT. It codes for CASSQDSSGVGDTQYF.

This clonotype has at least ten counts. This chain uses TRBV2 with TRBJ2-5; D perhaps matches TRBD2 (5 bases). V lost 6 bases and J lost 0, with 11 bases in between. Per germline, CDR1 SNHLY and CDR2 FYNNEI. This CDR3 has 14 amino acids. CDR3 in DNA: TGTGCCAGCAGGGTCGGACTCCACCAAGAGACCCAGTACTTC. This sequence encodes CASRVGLHQETQYF.

In this sample, this clonotype turned up many times. The rearrangement joins TRBV10-3 to TRBJ2-7; D possibly corresponds to TRBD2 (6 bases). The CDR3 totals 10 residues. CDR1 and CDR2 (germline): ENHRY, SYGVKD. Trimming cost V 8 bases and J 6 bases, with 8 bases left between them. The CDR3 nucleotides read TGTGCCATCGGAGGGTCCGAGCAGTACTTC. Its protein is CAIGGSEQYF.

In its sample, this clonotype was seen many times. The CDR3, as DNA: TGCAGTGCACCCGACGGTGGCTACAATGAGCAGTTCTTC. It specifies CSAPDGGYNEQFF. The V gene is TRBV20-1, the J gene TRBJ2-1; no clear D gene. This CDR3 spans 13 amino acids. V lost 6 bases, J lost 3 bases, and 12 bases lay in between. Germline values: CDR1 DFQATT, CDR2 SNEGSKA (reference sequence).

The sample holds a few counts of this clonotype. The chain recombines TRBV29-1 with TRBJ2-5; 11 positions agree with TRBD1. The CDR3 has 13 residues. Looked up from germline, CDR1 is SQVTM and CDR2 is ANQGSEA. V lost 6 bases, J lost 4 bases, and 4 bases stayed unmatched. The CDR3 DNA sequence: TGCAGCGTCGCTGGACAGGGGGCAGAGACCCAGTACTTC. Residues: CSVAGQGAETQYF.

The chain employs TRBV20-1 and TRBJ2-2; unclear D gene. V lost 4 bases to trimming and J lost 2 bases, with 2 bases between them. CDR3 length: 11 amino acids. The germline V gene has CDR1 DFQATT and CDR2 SNEGSKA (reference sequence). The CDR3 DNA reads as TGCAGTGCTATCAACACCGGGGAGCTGTTTTTT. Its translation is CSAINTGELFF.